This T cell receptor (beta chain) emerged from a study of blood T cell repertoires in COVID-19. Original analysis: Amplified reference gene primers provided the basis for estimating nucleated cell counts. Sequencing was performed with immunoSEQ multiplex PCR; in TCRdb, only in-frame clones are kept and a portion is missing. D and trimming were read from the DNA, whereas the V and J calls and clone size are those reported in that table. This table has about 260,000 clones, over 75% appearing once. This CDR3 has 13 amino acids. The germline V and J ends were trimmed by 6 bases and 0 bases, with 9 bases remaining between them. Germline V lookup: CDR1 WNHNN, CDR2 SYGVQD (reference sequence). Seattle patients were enrolled during active infection and followed longitudinally.

The clonotype was recovered from a woman between 65 and 79 years old with COVID-19, enrolled during active disease. V and J are TRBV10-1 and TRBJ2-7, with unresolved D. Sequenced input: peripheral blood. This CDR3 reads CASSAASSYEQYF. DNA of the CDR3: TGCGCCAGCAGCGCGGCGAGCTCCTACGAGCAGTACTTC.